This passage covers 4 T cell receptor beta chains from one sample sequenced in a study of blood T cell repertoires in COVID-19. Libraries were prepared by immunoSEQ multiplex PCR; TCRdb keeps only in-frame clonotypes and omits some of them. The sample includes 150,000 to 200,000 clones, about 88% of them seen just once. The sequencing input was PBMCs or T cells enriched from blood (not recorded which). The receptors were sampled from a woman in her 40s in a cohort exposed to, infected with or recovered from COVID-19 (not recorded which).

CDR3 region: CASSPTLAGEKNEQFF. As DNA, the CDR3 is TGCGCCAGCAGCCCGACTCTAGCGGGAGAGAAAAATGAGCAGTTCTTC. This chain joins TRBV5-1 and TRBJ2-1; TRBD2 aligns across 10 bases. The CDR3 has 16 amino acids. V gave up 4 bases and J gave up 7 bases; unmatched junction bases: 11. CDR1 and CDR2 (germline): SGHRS, YFSETQ. Together with reference TRBV5-1 and TRBJ2-1, the CDR3 gives the full variable domain: KAGVTQTPRYLIKTRGQQVTLSCSPISGHRSVSWYQQTPGQGLQFLFEYFSETQRNKGNFPGRFSGRQFSNSRSEMNVSTLELGDSALYLCASSPTLAGEKNEQFFGPGTRLTVL.

The rearrangement links TRBV13 to TRBJ2-3, with a weak D call TRBD2 (7 bases). CDR3 size: 15 residues. Germline-derived CDR1 and CDR2 are PRHDT and FYEKMQ (reference sequence). V was cut by 0 bases and J by 4 bases, with 11 bases left in between. In nucleotides, the CDR3 is TGTGCCAGCAGCTTAGGCGGGGGGCGCGCAGATACGCAGTATTTT. This sequence encodes CASSLGGGRADTQYF.

The chain is built from TRBV6-4 and TRBJ2-1, with 11 bases lining up with TRBD2. The CDR3 loop spans 15 amino acids. The germline gives CDR1 MRHNA, CDR2 SNTAGT. J was trimmed by 8 bases and V by 0 bases; bases with no gene match: 3. The CDR3 sequence is CASSDSGTSGDEQFF. The CDR3 region has the DNA TGTGCCAGCAGTGACTCGGGGACTAGCGGCGATGAGCAGTTCTTC.

The chain joins TRBV4-1 to TRBJ1-2; 9 bases fit TRBD1. Looked up from germline, CDR1 is MGHRA and CDR2 is YSYEKL. CDR3 size: 14 residues. The V gene end was trimmed by 0 bases and the J gene end by 7 bases; junction bases not matched to a gene: 3. CDR3 in amino acids: CASSQETGGGGYTF. The CDR3 coding sequence is TGCGCCAGCAGCCAAGAGACAGGGGGAGGTGGCTACACCTTC.